The 14 T cell receptor beta chains given below trace back to one sample, sequenced in a study of blood T cell repertoires in COVID-19. Assay: immunoSEQ multiplex PCR; the TCRdb copy retains only in-frame clones and omits some. The table has 410,000 or so clones, about nine tenths seen once. The sample was peripheral blood. The source of these receptors is a woman under 40 with active or convalescent COVID-19.

The table lists this clone with a few counts. The genes are TRBV11-2 and TRBJ1-4, with D unresolved. Trimming shortened V by 1 base and J by 7 bases, and 7 bases separated the two germline ends. The CDR3 extends over 13 amino acids. CDR1 is SGHAT, CDR2 FQNNGV, per germline. This chain's CDR3 is CASSLGGFEKLFF. The CDR3 DNA follows: TGTGCCAGCAGCTTAGGAGGGTTTGAAAAACTGTTTTTT.

The rearrangement joins TRBV2 to TRBJ1-4; D perhaps matches TRBD1 (6 bases). Germline V lookup: CDR1 SNHLY, CDR2 FYNNEI. This CDR3 contains 16 residues. Trimming removed 6 bases from V and 0 bases from J, with 14 bases in between. The CDR3 sequence is CASRLDSNSTNEKLFF. As DNA, the CDR3 is TGTGCCAGCAGATTGGACAGCAATTCAACTAATGAAAAACTGTTTTTT.

V is TRBV6-1 and J is TRBJ1-6, with no clear D. CDR3 size: 15 residues. The germline gives CDR1 MNHNS, CDR2 SASEGT. Trimming removed 1 base at V and 8 bases at J, with 12 bases between. In DNA form, the CDR3 reads TGTGCCAGCAGTGAAGTATCCGCCGGTGATTCACCCCTCCACTTT. Translated, it gives CASSEVSAGDSPLHF.

The CDR3 DNA follows: TGTGCCAGCAGAAAATCCGACCTAGAGTACACTGAAGCTTTCTTT. Encoded protein: CASRKSDLEYTEAFF. This chain links TRBV6-5 with TRBJ1-1; no definite D call. This CDR3 has 15 residues. CDR1 is MNHEY and CDR2 is SVGAGI in the germline V gene. Trimming pared 6 bases from V and 3 bases from J, leaving 17 bases between.

This rearrangement joins TRBV19 to TRBJ1-1, with a tentative D call TRBD1 (5 bases). Trimming left V 10 bases short and J 4 bases short, with 16 bases between. The CDR3 extends over 13 amino acids. Germline V CDR1 and CDR2: LNHDA, SQIVND (reference sequence). CDR3 sequence reads: CATLGGFGTEAFF. Written as DNA, the CDR3 is TGTGCCACCTTGGGGGGTTTTGGCACTGAAGCTTTCTTT. Using reference TRBV19 and TRBJ1-1 for the parts outside the CDR3, the full variable domain is DGGITQSPKYLFRKEGQNVTLSCEQNLNHDAMYWYRQDPGQGLRLIYYSQIVNDFQKGDIAEGYSVSREKKESFPLTVTSAQKNPTAFYLCATLGGFGTEAFFGQGTRLTVV.

J is TRBJ2-1 and V is TRBV5-1; 7 bases agree with TRBD1. Germline-derived CDR1 and CDR2 are SGHRS and YFSETQ. Unmatched junction bases numbered 4, after V lost 0 bases and J lost 4 bases. The CDR3 is made up of 15 amino acids. This chain's CDR3 is CASSLEGQSYNEQFF. In nucleotides, the CDR3 is TGCGCCAGCAGCTTGGAGGGACAGTCTTACAATGAGCAGTTCTTC. Supplemented by reference TRBV5-1 and TRBJ2-1, the full variable domain reads KAGVTQTPRYLIKTRGQQVTLSCSPISGHRSVSWYQQTPGQGLQFLFEYFSETQRNKGNFPGRFSGRQFSNSRSEMNVSTLELGDSALYLCASSLEGQSYNEQFFGPGTRLTVL.

This sequence joins TRBV4-1 and TRBJ1-2; tentative D call: TRBD1 (6 bases). This CDR3 is built from 18 residues. V was clipped by 4 bases and J by 1 base, with 22 bases between them. The germline gives CDR1 MGHRA, CDR2 YSYEKL. CDR3 in amino acids: CASSPPSKRTELNYGYTF. CDR3 nucleotide sequence: TGCGCCAGCAGCCCACCAAGTAAGAGGACAGAGCTTAACTATGGCTACACCTTC.

The V gene is TRBV6-5, the J gene TRBJ2-3; the D gene is possibly TRBD2 (6 bases). This CDR3 has 13 amino acids. V lost 6 bases and J 4 bases, leaving 11 bases between the germline ends. The germline gives CDR1 MNHEY, CDR2 SVGAGI. The CDR3 region has the DNA TGTGCCAGCAGGTATCCGGGGGCAGATACGCAGTATTTT. This sequence encodes CASRYPGADTQYF.

The genes are TRBV3-1 (or the pseudogene TRBV3-2) and TRBJ2-1, with 7 bases identical to TRBD2. Germline CDR1 and CDR2: LGHDT and YNNKEL (reference sequence). The CDR3 totals 16 residues. The trim removed 0 bases at V and 3 bases at J, leaving 5 bases unmatched. CDR3 nucleotides: TGTGCCAGCAGCCAAGAATTGACGGGGGGCTACAATGAGCAGTTCTTC. Translating gives CASSQELTGGYNEQFF.

The gene calls are TRBV6-2 or TRBV6-3 and TRBJ2-5; TRBD2 agrees at 13 bases. The junction had 3 bases not matched to a gene; V was cut back by 6 bases and J by 2 bases. Looked up from germline, CDR1 is MNHEY and CDR2 is SVGEGT. The CDR3 sequence is 15 residues long. The CDR3 sequence: CASSQGLAGQETQYF. CDR3 DNA: TGTGCCAGCAGCCAGGGACTAGCGGGACAAGAGACCCAGTACTTC.

This sequence joins TRBV28 and TRBJ2-3; 10 bases line up with TRBD2. This CDR3 region has 17 residues. The V and J ends lost 1 base and 5 bases, in that order; junction bases with no gene match: 9. Germline assignment: CDR1 MDHEN and CDR2 SYDVKM. The CDR3 is CASSLLGLAGAGDTQYF. The CDR3 nucleotides are TGTGCCAGCAGTTTATTGGGGCTAGCGGGAGCCGGAGATACGCAGTATTTT.

The chain carries TRBV6-2 or TRBV6-3 and TRBJ2-3; 8 positions match TRBD2. The junction had 6 bases not matched to a gene; V was cut back by 5 bases and J by 5 bases. From germline, CDR1 is MNHEY and CDR2 SVGEGT. The CDR3 totals 14 residues. CDR3 loop: CASSLGGGQDTQYF. CDR3 coding DNA: TGTGCCAGCAGTCTCGGCGGGGGGCAAGATACGCAGTATTTT.

The J gene is TRBJ2-7, the V gene TRBV6-5; TRBD1 matches at 11 bases. V dropped 6 bases and J dropped 5; count of bases not matched to a gene: 3. The CDR3 consists of 13 residues. CDR1 MNHEY and CDR2 SVGAGI come from the germline V gene. CDR3 residues: CASRDRGLNEQYF. CDR3 in DNA: TGTGCCAGCAGGGACAGGGGGCTGAACGAGCAGTACTTC.

The gene calls are TRBV19 and TRBJ1-5, with D possibly being TRBD1 (6 bases). Trimming removed 8 bases at V and 7 bases at J, with 15 bases between. Germline CDR1 and CDR2: LNHDA and SQIVND (reference sequence). There are 13 residues in the CDR3. The DNA of the CDR3 is TGTGCCAGTTCCCAGGGGTTGGGGCAGCCCCAGCATTTT. As protein: CASSQGLGQPQHF.